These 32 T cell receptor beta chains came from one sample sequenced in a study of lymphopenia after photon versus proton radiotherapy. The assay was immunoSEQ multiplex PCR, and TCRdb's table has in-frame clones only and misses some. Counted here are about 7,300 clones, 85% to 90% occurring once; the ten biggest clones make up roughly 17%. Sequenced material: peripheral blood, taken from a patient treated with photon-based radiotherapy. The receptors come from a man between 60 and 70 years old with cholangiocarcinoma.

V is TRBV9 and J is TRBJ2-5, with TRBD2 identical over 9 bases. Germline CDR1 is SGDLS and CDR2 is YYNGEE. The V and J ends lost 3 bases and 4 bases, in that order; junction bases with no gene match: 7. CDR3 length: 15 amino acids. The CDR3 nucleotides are TGTGCCAGCAGCGAGTCAGCGGGGGGAGGAGAGACCCAGTACTTC. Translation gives CASSESAGGGETQYF.

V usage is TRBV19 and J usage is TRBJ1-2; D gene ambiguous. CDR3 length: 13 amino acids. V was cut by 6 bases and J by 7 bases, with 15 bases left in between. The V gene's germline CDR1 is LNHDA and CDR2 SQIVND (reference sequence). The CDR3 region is CASRREVELGYTF. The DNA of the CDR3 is TGTGCCAGTAGGAGGGAGGTGGAACTTGGCTACACCTTC.

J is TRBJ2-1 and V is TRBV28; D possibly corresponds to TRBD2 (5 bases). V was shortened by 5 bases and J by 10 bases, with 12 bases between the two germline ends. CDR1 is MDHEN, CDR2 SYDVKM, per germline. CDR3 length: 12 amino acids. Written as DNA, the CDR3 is TGTGCCAGCAGTCTACTAGAAGGCGAGCAGTTCTTC. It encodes CASSLLEGEQFF. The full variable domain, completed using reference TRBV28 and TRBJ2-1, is DVKVTQSSRYLVKRTGEKVFLECVQDMDHENMFWYRQDPGLGLRLIYFSYDVKMKEKGDIPEGYSVSREKKERFSLILESASTNQTSMYLCASSLLEGEQFFGPGTRLTVL.

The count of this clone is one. Written as DNA, the CDR3 is TGTGCCAGCTCACCAATTCACGGGAGCGGTACGGGGAATGAGCAGTTCTTC. Its translation is CASSPIHGSGTGNEQFF. The chain carries TRBV18 and TRBJ2-1, with D maybe TRBD2 (6 bases). V shed 2 bases and J shed 7 bases, with 21 bases lying between them. The CDR3 sequence is 17 residues long. Germline CDR1 reads KGHSH; CDR2 reads LQKENI. The variable domain in full, with the rest retrieved from reference TRBV18 and TRBJ2-1, is NAGVMQNPRHLVRRRGQEARLRCSPMKGHSHVYWYRQLPEEGLKFMVYLQKENIIDESGMPKERFSAEFPKEGPSILRIQQVVRGDSAAYFCASSPIHGSGTGNEQFFGPGTRLTVL.

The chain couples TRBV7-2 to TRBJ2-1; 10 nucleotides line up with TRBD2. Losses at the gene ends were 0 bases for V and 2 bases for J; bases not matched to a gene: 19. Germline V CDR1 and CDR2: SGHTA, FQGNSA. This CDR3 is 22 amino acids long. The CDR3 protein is CASSLARVELGLLAGPYNEQFF. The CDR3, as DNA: TGTGCCAGCAGCTTAGCGAGGGTAGAGTTGGGGCTACTAGCGGGGCCCTACAATGAGCAGTTCTTC.

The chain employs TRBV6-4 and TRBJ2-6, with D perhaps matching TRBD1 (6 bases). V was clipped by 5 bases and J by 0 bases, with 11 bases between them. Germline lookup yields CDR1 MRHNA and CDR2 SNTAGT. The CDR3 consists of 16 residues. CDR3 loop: CASSNTGFSGANVLTF. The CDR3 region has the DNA TGTGCCAGCAGTAACACAGGGTTCTCTGGGGCCAACGTCCTGACTTTC.

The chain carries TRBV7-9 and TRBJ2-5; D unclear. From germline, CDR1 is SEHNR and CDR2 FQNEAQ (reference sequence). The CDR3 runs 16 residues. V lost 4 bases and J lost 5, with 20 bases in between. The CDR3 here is CASSSHDIGQGETQYF. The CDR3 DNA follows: TGTGCCAGCAGCTCCCATGATATAGGCCAAGGGGAGACCCAGTACTTC. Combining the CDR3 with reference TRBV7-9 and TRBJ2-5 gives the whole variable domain DTGVSQNPRHKITKRGQNVTFRCDPISEHNRLYWYRQTLGQGPEFLTYFQNEAQLEKSRLLSDRFSAERPKGSFSTLEIQRTEQGDSAMYLCASSSHDIGQGETQYFGPGTRLLVL.

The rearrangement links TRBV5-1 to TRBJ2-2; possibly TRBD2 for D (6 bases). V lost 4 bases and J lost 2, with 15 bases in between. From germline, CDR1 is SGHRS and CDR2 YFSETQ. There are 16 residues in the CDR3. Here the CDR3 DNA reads TGCGCCAGCAGCCAAGGACTAACCGTTAACACCGGGGAGCTGTTTTTT. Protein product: CASSQGLTVNTGELFF.

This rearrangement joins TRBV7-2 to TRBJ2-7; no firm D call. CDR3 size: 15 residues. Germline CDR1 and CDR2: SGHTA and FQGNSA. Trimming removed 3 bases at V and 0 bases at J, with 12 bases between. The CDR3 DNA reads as TGTGCCAGCAGCTTCGACGGAAAAAGCTCCTACGAGCAGTACTTC. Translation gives CASSFDGKSSYEQYF.

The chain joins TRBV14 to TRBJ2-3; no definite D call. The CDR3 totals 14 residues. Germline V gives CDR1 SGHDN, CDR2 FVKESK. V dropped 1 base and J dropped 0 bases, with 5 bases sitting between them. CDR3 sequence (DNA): TGTGCCAGCAGCCAAGTATGGAGCACAGATACGCAGTATTTT. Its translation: CASSQVWSTDTQYF.

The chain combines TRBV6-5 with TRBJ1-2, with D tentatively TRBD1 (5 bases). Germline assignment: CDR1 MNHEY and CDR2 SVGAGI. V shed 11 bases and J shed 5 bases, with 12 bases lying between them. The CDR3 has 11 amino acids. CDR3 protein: CASHGGYGYTF. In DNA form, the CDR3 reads TGTGCCTCCCACGGGGGATATGGCTACACCTTC.

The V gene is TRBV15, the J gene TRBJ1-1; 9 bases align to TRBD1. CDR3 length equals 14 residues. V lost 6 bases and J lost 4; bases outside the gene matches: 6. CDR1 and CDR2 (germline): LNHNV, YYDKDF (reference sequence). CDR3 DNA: TGTGCCACCAGGAGGGACAGGGTTCCCACTGAAGCTTTCTTT. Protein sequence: CATRRDRVPTEAFF.

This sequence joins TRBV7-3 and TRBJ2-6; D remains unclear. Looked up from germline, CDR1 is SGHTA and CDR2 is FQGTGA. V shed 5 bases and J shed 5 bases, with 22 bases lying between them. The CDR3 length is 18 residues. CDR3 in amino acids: CASSTSPRLQSRANVLTF. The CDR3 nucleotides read TGTGCCAGCAGCACATCCCCACGCTTACAAAGTCGGGCCAACGTCCTGACTTTC. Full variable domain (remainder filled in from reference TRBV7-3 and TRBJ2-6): GAGVSQTPSNKVTEKGKYVELRCDPISGHTALYWYRQSLGQGPEFLIYFQGTGAADDSGLPNDRFFAVRPEGSVSTLKIQRTERGDSAVYLCASSTSPRLQSRANVLTFGAGSRLTVL.

CDR3 in amino acids: CASNAPGGANYGYTF. The CDR3 coding sequence is TGTGCCAGCAACGCGCCCGGGGGCGCTAACTATGGCTACACCTTC. The chain employs TRBV28 and TRBJ1-2; possibly TRBD1 for D (6 bases). In germline, CDR1 is MDHEN, CDR2 SYDVKM. This CDR3 has 15 residues. Trimming shortened V by 7 bases and J by 0 bases, and 15 bases separated the two germline ends.

CDR3 residues: CASRGILGEKLFF. The CDR3 nucleotides read TGTGCCAGCAGGGGGATCTTAGGTGAAAAACTGTTTTTT. The chain recombines TRBV2 with TRBJ1-4; D gene unclear. Germline loops: CDR1 SNHLY, CDR2 FYNNEI. CDR3 length: 13 residues. V lost 6 bases and J lost 7, with 12 bases in between.

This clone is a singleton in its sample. In DNA form, the CDR3 reads TGTGCCGCGCGAACTGGGGGCACTGAAGCTTTCTTT. This translates into CAARTGGTEAFF. The chain carries TRBV6-5 and TRBJ1-1, with D tentatively TRBD1 (5 bases). Germline-derived CDR1 and CDR2 are MNHEY and SVGAGI. The V end was cut by 11 bases, the J end by 4 bases, with 14 bases between. CDR3 length: 12 residues.

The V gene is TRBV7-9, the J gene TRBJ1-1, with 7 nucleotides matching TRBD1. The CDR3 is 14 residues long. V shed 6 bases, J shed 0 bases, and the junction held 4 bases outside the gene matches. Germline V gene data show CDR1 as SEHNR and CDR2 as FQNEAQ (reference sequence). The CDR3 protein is CASRVGGLNTEAFF. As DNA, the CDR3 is TGTGCCAGCAGAGTAGGGGGCCTGAACACTGAAGCTTTCTTT.

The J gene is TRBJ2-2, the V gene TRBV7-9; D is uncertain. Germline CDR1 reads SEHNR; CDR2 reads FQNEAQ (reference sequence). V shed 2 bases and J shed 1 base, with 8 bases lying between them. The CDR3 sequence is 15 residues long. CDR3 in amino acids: CASSLFGENTGELFF. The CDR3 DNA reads TGTGCCAGCAGCTTATTTGGAGAGAACACCGGGGAGCTGTTTTTT.

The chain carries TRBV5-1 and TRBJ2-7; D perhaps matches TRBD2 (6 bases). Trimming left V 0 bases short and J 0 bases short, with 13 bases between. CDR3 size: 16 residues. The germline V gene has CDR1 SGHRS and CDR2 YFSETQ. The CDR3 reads CASSLDSTSRSYEQYF. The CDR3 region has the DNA TGCGCCAGCAGCTTGGATAGTACTAGCCGCTCCTACGAGCAGTACTTC. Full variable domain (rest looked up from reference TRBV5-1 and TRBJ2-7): KAGVTQTPRYLIKTRGQQVTLSCSPISGHRSVSWYQQTPGQGLQFLFEYFSETQRNKGNFPGRFSGRQFSNSRSEMNVSTLELGDSALYLCASSLDSTSRSYEQYFGPGTRLTVT.

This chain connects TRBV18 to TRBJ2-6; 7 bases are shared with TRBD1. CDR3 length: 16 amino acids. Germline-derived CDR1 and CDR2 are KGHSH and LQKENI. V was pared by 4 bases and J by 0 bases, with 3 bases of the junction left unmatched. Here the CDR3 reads CASSLGQSSGANVLTF. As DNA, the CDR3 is TGTGCCAGCTCACTGGGACAGAGCTCTGGGGCCAACGTCCTGACTTTC.

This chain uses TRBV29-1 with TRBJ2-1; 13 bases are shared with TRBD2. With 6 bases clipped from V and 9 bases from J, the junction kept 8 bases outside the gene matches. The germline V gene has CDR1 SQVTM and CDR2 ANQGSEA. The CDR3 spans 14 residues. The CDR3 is CSVITSGRAAEQFF. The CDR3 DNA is TGCAGCGTAATTACTAGCGGGAGGGCCGCTGAGCAGTTCTTC.

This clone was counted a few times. CDR3 amino acids: CASSPRRTGNEQYF. As DNA, the CDR3 is TGTGCCAGCAGCCCCCGGCGGACAGGGAACGAGCAGTACTTC. V usage is TRBV11-2 and J usage is TRBJ2-7; 8 bases agree with TRBD1. The CDR3 contains 14 residues. The junction had 8 bases not matched to a gene; V was cut back by 5 bases and J by 5 bases. CDR1 and CDR2 from the germline V gene are SGHAT and FQNNGV.

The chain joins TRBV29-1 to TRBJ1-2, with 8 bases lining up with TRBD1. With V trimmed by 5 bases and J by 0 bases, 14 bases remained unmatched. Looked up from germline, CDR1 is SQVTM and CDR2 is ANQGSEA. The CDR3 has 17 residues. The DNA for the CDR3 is TGCAGCGTTCCCACAAAGCAGGGACAGGCTGCTAACTATGGCTACACCTTC. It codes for CSVPTKQGQAANYGYTF.

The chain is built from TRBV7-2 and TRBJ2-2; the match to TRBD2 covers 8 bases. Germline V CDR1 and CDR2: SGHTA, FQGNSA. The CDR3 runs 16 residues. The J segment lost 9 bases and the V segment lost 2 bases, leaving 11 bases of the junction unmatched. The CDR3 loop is CASSLSGGYTVRELFF. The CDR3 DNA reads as TGTGCCAGCAGCTTAAGCGGGGGCTACACCGTAAGGGAGCTGTTTTTT.

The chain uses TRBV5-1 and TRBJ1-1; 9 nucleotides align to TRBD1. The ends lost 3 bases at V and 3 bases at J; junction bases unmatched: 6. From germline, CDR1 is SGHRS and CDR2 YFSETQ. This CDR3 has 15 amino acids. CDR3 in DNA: TGCGCCAGCAGCTGGGACAGGGTGGAGTACACTGAAGCTTTCTTT. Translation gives CASSWDRVEYTEAFF.

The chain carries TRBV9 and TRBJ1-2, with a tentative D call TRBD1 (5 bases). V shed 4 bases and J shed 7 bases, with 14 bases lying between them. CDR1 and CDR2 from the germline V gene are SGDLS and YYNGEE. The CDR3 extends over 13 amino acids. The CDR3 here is CASSPEGASGYTF. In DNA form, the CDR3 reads TGTGCCAGCAGCCCGGAAGGGGCGTCTGGCTACACCTTC.

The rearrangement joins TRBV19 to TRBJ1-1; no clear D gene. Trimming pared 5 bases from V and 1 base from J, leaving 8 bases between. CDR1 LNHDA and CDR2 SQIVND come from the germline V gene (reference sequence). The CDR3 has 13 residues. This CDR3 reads CASSGPRNTEAFF. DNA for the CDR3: TGTGCCAGTAGTGGACCAAGGAACACTGAAGCTTTCTTT.

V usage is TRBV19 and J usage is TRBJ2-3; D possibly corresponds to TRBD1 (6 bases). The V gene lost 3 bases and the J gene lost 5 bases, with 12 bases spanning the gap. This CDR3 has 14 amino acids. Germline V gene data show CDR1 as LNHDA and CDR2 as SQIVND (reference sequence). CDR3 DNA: TGTGCCAGTAGTATCAGACCAGGGGTAGATACGCAGTATTTT. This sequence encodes CASSIRPGVDTQYF.

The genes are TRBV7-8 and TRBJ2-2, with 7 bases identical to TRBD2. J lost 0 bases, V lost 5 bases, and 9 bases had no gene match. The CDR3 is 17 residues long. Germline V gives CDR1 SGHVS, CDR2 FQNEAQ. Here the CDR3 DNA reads TGTGCCAGCAGCAACCCCCGGCTAGCGGCGAACACCGGGGAGCTGTTTTTT. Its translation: CASSNPRLAANTGELFF.

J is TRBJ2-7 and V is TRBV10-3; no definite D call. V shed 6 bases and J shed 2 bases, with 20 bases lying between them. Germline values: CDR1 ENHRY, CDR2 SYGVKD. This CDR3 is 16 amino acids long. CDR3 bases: TGTGCCATCAGCGGAGTGGCGGCCGGACCAACCTACGAGCAGTACTTC. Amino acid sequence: CAISGVAAGPTYEQYF.

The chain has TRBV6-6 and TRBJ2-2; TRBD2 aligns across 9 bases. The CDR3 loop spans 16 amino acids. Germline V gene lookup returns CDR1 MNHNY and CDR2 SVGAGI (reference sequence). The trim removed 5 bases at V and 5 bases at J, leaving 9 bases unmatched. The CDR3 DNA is TGTGCCAGCAGTCCTAAGCGGGGGGCGGGAACCGGGGAGCTGTTTTTT. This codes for CASSPKRGAGTGELFF.

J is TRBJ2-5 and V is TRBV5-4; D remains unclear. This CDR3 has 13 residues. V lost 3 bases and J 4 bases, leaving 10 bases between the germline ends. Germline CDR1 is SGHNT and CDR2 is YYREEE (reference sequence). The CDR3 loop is CASSYNHGETQYF. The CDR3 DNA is TGTGCCAGCAGCTATAATCATGGAGAGACCCAGTACTTC.